This entry lists 31 T cell receptor beta chains sequenced from one sample in a study of T cell responses to AZD1222 COVID-19 vaccine. TCRdb's table, derived via immunoSEQ multiplex PCR, lists solely in-frame clones and lacks some. The sample includes about 130,000 clones, over 85% seen only once; the top ten take about 1%. The sequences come from peripheral blood, collected on day 0 of AZD1222 vaccination. The receptors were sampled from an adult in good health.

In its sample, this clone was seen once. This chain connects TRBV13 to TRBJ2-1; 7 nucleotides agree with TRBD2. The CDR3 totals 15 residues. CDR1 is PRHDT and CDR2 is FYEKMQ in the germline V gene (reference sequence). V trimming: 2 bases; J trimming: 2 bases; junction bases outside the gene matches: 3. CDR3: CASSLRGGPYNEQFF. The CDR3 DNA follows: TGTGCCAGCAGCTTACGCGGGGGACCCTACAATGAGCAGTTCTTC.

The chain is built from TRBV5-6 and TRBJ1-4; no firm D call. Germline CDR1 and CDR2: SGHDT and YYEEEE. Trimming stripped 4 bases from V and 6 bases from J, with 13 bases between. The CDR3 has 14 residues. The CDR3 coding sequence is TGTGCCAGCAGCCCCCCCGGGGTGGATGAAAAACTGTTTTTT. This sequence encodes CASSPPGVDEKLFF.

The V and J genes are TRBV20-1 and TRBJ1-2, with TRBD1 as a possible D gene (5 bases). The CDR3 is 11 amino acids. CDR1 is DFQATT and CDR2 is SNEGSKA in the germline V gene (reference sequence). DNA of the CDR3: TGCAGCGGGGGAGACAACTATGGCTACACCTTC. This encodes CSGGDNYGYTF.

CDR3 sequence reads: CASSAPLNRWASPLHF. Here the CDR3 DNA reads TGTGCCAGCAGTGCGCCCCTGAATCGCTGGGCTTCACCCCTCCACTTT. The gene calls are TRBV6-6 and TRBJ1-6; D is unclear. The CDR3 totals 16 residues. Germline loops: CDR1 MNHNY, CDR2 SVGAGI (reference sequence). Trimming removed 5 bases at V and 9 bases at J, with 20 bases between.

The chain has TRBV10-3 and TRBJ1-2, with unresolved D. The V and J ends lost 0 bases and 0 bases respectively, with 5 bases between them. Germline assignment: CDR1 ENHRY and CDR2 SYGVKD. The CDR3 covers 14 residues. The CDR3 sequence: CAISESDTNYGYTF. The CDR3 nucleotides are TGTGCCATCAGTGAGTCGGATACTAACTATGGCTACACCTTC.

This chain uses TRBV3-1 (or the pseudogene TRBV3-2) with TRBJ1-3; D perhaps matches TRBD1 (5 bases). The CDR3 has 13 residues. CDR1 and CDR2 from the germline V gene are LGHDT and YNNKEL (reference sequence). Deletions cut 1 base from V and 16 bases from J, with 17 bases between. DNA of the CDR3: TGTGCCAGCAGCCAAGGGGGCTCTGTTGTGGTGTATTTT. Amino acid sequence: CASSQGGSVVVYF.

The chain employs TRBV19 and TRBJ2-1; TRBD1 or TRBD2 may be the D gene (5 bases each). CDR3 size: 12 residues. Germline CDR1 reads LNHDA; CDR2 reads SQIVND (reference sequence). V lost 1 base and J lost 10, with 8 bases in between. Written as DNA, the CDR3 is TGTGCCAGTAGTATAGCGGGGCTCGAGCAGTTCTTC. Translating it yields CASSIAGLEQFF.

V is TRBV6-5 and J is TRBJ1-1; the D gene is possibly TRBD1 (6 bases). The germline V gene encodes CDR1 MNHEY and CDR2 SVGAGI. The CDR3 runs 14 residues. Trimming stripped 6 bases from V and 4 bases from J, with 15 bases between. CDR3 protein: CASRGTGMVTEAFF. Here the CDR3 DNA reads TGTGCCAGCAGGGGAACAGGGATGGTCACTGAAGCTTTCTTT.

The V gene is TRBV27, the J gene TRBJ1-6, with D uncertain. Germline V lookup: CDR1 MNHEY, CDR2 SMNVEV (reference sequence). Deletions cut 2 bases from V and 5 bases from J, with 7 bases between. The CDR3 runs to 14 residues. The CDR3 region is CASSLGPHNSPLHF. The CDR3 DNA reads as TGTGCCAGCAGTTTAGGCCCCCATAATTCACCCCTCCACTTT.

The CDR3 spells CASSPPREQNTEAFF. CDR3 in DNA: TGTGCCAGCTCACCACCCCGGGAACAGAACACTGAAGCTTTCTTT. V and J are TRBV18 and TRBJ1-1, with D unresolved. V dropped 0 bases and J dropped 1 base, with 9 bases sitting between them. The CDR3 spans 15 residues. Germline V gives CDR1 KGHSH, CDR2 LQKENI.

The chain is built from TRBV19 and TRBJ2-5; tentative D call: TRBD2 (5 bases). V was pared by 1 base and J by 5 bases, with 14 bases between. This CDR3 has 15 residues. Germline CDR1 is LNHDA and CDR2 is SQIVND (reference sequence). DNA of the CDR3: TGTGCCAGTAGTATAGGGGCGGTGAGGGAGGAGACCCAGTACTTC. Translation: CASSIGAVREETQYF.

The chain couples TRBV5-5 to TRBJ1-4; D uncertain. V was shortened by 5 bases and J by 7 bases, with 15 bases between the two germline ends. From germline, CDR1 is SGHKS and CDR2 YYEKEE (reference sequence). The CDR3 is 14 residues long. CDR3 bases: TGTGCCAGCAGTCGGCAAACCGGAGGTGAAAAACTGTTTTTT. The encoded protein is CASSRQTGGEKLFF.

This chain links TRBV5-1 with TRBJ2-3, with 9 positions matching TRBD1. V lost 4 bases and J lost 1; bases outside the gene matches: 4. Germline CDR1 SGHRS, CDR2 YFSETQ. The CDR3 loop spans 15 amino acids. The CDR3 region is CASSPWTGGTDTQYF. Written as DNA, the CDR3 is TGCGCCAGCAGCCCCTGGACAGGGGGCACAGATACGCAGTATTTT. Full variable domain (outside the CDR3, taken from reference TRBV5-1 and TRBJ2-3): KAGVTQTPRYLIKTRGQQVTLSCSPISGHRSVSWYQQTPGQGLQFLFEYFSETQRNKGNFPGRFSGRQFSNSRSEMNVSTLELGDSALYLCASSPWTGGTDTQYFGPGTRLTVL.

J is TRBJ1-2 and V is TRBV5-1; unclear D gene. This CDR3 has 13 amino acids. From germline, CDR1 is SGHRS and CDR2 YFSETQ. Trimming shortened V by 4 bases and J by 6 bases, and 13 bases separated the two germline ends. The CDR3: CASSPGPSNGYTF. The CDR3 coding sequence is TGCGCCAGCAGCCCGGGCCCTTCCAATGGCTACACCTTC. Supplemented by reference TRBV5-1 and TRBJ1-2, the full variable domain reads KAGVTQTPRYLIKTRGQQVTLSCSPISGHRSVSWYQQTPGQGLQFLFEYFSETQRNKGNFPGRFSGRQFSNSRSEMNVSTLELGDSALYLCASSPGPSNGYTFGSGTRLTVV.

Concerning this clone: The sample has other DNA sequences that encode this CDR3 too. The V call is TRBV18, the J call TRBJ1-2; 7 bases line up with TRBD1. V lost 3 bases to trimming and J lost 3 bases; unmatched junction nucleotides: 1. This CDR3 comprises 13 residues. Germline loops: CDR1 KGHSH, CDR2 LQKENI. The CDR3: CASSPGTDYGYTF. The CDR3 DNA follows: TGTGCCAGCTCACCTGGGACAGACTATGGCTACACCTTC.

V is TRBV6-1 and J is TRBJ1-1; D uncertain. V dropped 0 bases and J dropped 2 bases, with 7 bases sitting between them. The CDR3 runs to 14 residues. The germline V gene encodes CDR1 MNHNS and CDR2 SASEGT. In nucleotides, the CDR3 is TGTGCCAGCAGTGAAGCCTCCGGAAACACTGAAGCTTTCTTT. This sequence encodes CASSEASGNTEAFF.

The chain employs TRBV3-1 (or the pseudogene TRBV3-2) and TRBJ1-4; TRBD1 matches at 7 bases. Germline CDR1 reads LGHDT; CDR2 reads YNNKEL (reference sequence). The CDR3 covers 15 residues. V trimming: 3 bases; J trimming: 4 bases; junction bases outside the gene matches: 5. CDR3 loop: CASSHTDRSNEKLFF. Written as DNA, the CDR3 is TGTGCCAGCAGCCATACGGACAGGAGTAATGAAAAACTGTTTTTT.

J is TRBJ1-1 and V is TRBV9; D gene ambiguous. With 4 bases removed from V and 7 bases from J, the gap between germline ends came to 14 bases. The germline gives CDR1 SGDLS, CDR2 YYNGEE. This CDR3 is 13 amino acids long. The CDR3: CASSLWTWGEAFF. The CDR3 bases are TGTGCCAGCAGCCTCTGGACGTGGGGTGAAGCTTTCTTT.

V gene TRBV19 combines with J gene TRBJ2-7; possible D gene TRBD1, 5 bases. V lost 0 bases and J 6 bases, leaving 21 bases between the germline ends. Germline V gene sequence: CDR1 LNHDA, CDR2 SQIVND (reference sequence). The length of the CDR3 is 17 residues. DNA for the CDR3: TGTGCCAGTAGTATAGAGGGAATACGAGGACACGGATCCGAGCAGTACTTC. Translation gives CASSIEGIRGHGSEQYF.

The genes are TRBV21-1 and TRBJ2-7; the D call TRBD1 from the table was never checked on the DNA. TRBV21-1 is recorded as a pseudogene. The CDR3 extends over 15 amino acids. CDR3 region: CASSNGDRGIYEQYF. The CDR3 coding sequence is TGTGCCAGCAGCAATGGAGACAGGGGTATCTACGAGCAGTACTTC.

The chain combines TRBV27 with TRBJ1-6; no firm D call. Germline V gives CDR1 MNHEY, CDR2 SMNVEV (reference sequence). V lost 3 bases and J lost 8, with 8 bases in between. The CDR3 is 13 residues long. The CDR3 loop is CASSFSLYSPLHF. The CDR3, as DNA: TGTGCCAGCAGTTTTTCGCTGTATTCACCCCTCCACTTT.

This rearrangement joins TRBV6-6 to TRBJ1-5, with 11 bases lining up with TRBD1. The trim removed 6 bases at V and 6 bases at J, leaving 10 bases unmatched. Germline-derived CDR1 and CDR2 are MNHNY and SVGAGI (reference sequence). The CDR3 extends over 16 amino acids. CDR3 DNA sequence: TGTGCCAGCAGAAACCGCCGGGACAGGGGGGCTCAGCCCCAGCATTTT. Translated, it gives CASRNRRDRGAQPQHF.

The V gene is TRBV6-5, the J gene TRBJ2-7, with D unresolved. V lost 6 bases and J lost 4, with 16 bases in between. Germline lookup yields CDR1 MNHEY and CDR2 SVGAGI. This CDR3 is built from 14 residues. The CDR3 sequence: CASSPDWSGYEQYF. In nucleotides, the CDR3 is TGTGCCAGCAGCCCCGACTGGTCAGGATACGAGCAGTACTTC.

A single count supports this clone. In DNA form, the CDR3 reads TGCAGCGCAGCCGGGACAGGGGTTAACTATGGCTACACCTTC. Amino acids: CSAAGTGVNYGYTF. This chain links TRBV29-1 with TRBJ1-2, with 10 bases matching TRBD1. CDR3 length: 14 residues. The germline V gene encodes CDR1 SQVTM and CDR2 ANQGSEA. Losses at the gene ends were 7 bases for V and 1 base for J; bases not matched to a gene: 6.

The count of this clone is one. The chain combines TRBV5-6 with TRBJ2-7; no definite D call. The CDR3 totals 12 residues. V dropped 1 base and J dropped 3 bases, with 5 bases sitting between them. From germline, CDR1 is SGHDT and CDR2 YYEEEE. The CDR3 sequence is CASSLTSYEQYF. The CDR3 DNA is TGTGCCAGCAGCTTGACGAGCTACGAGCAGTACTTC. Full variable domain (outside the CDR3, taken from reference TRBV5-6 and TRBJ2-7): DAGVTQSPTHLIKTRGQQVTLRCSPKSGHDTVSWYQQALGQGPQFIFQYYEEEERQRGNFPDRFSGHQFPNYSSELNVNALLLGDSALYLCASSLTSYEQYFGPGTRLTVT.

This chain uses TRBV4-1 with TRBJ2-7; possibly TRBD1 or TRBD2 for D (5 bases each). The germline V gene encodes CDR1 MGHRA and CDR2 YSYEKL. This CDR3 has 15 amino acids. V was pared by 4 bases and J by 2 bases, with 15 bases between. The CDR3 protein is CASSRSEGTPYEQYF. The CDR3 region has the DNA TGCGCCAGCAGCCGATCCGAGGGGACCCCCTACGAGCAGTACTTC.

This clone was detected once. The chain has TRBV28 and TRBJ2-1; D not certain. The CDR3 loop spans 16 amino acids. Germline-derived CDR1 and CDR2 are MDHEN and SYDVKM. Deletions cut 2 bases from V and 0 bases from J, with 11 bases between. Written as DNA, the CDR3 is TGTGCCAGCAGTTTAAGGGTTGGTACCTCCTACAATGAGCAGTTCTTC. Its translation is CASSLRVGTSYNEQFF.

The chain combines TRBV19 with TRBJ1-6; TRBD1 matches at 7 bases. With V trimmed by 2 bases and J by 10 bases, 5 bases remained unmatched. This CDR3 contains 14 residues. The germline V gene encodes CDR1 LNHDA and CDR2 SQIVND (reference sequence). The CDR3 DNA follows: TGTGCCAGTAGTATACGGACAGGAGGATCACCCCTCCACTTT. Protein sequence: CASSIRTGGSPLHF.

This chain links TRBV5-1 with TRBJ2-4; possibly TRBD2 for D (5 bases). Trimming took 4 bases from V and 8 from J, leaving 16 bases between them. The CDR3 is made up of 14 amino acids. Germline V lookup: CDR1 SGHRS, CDR2 YFSETQ. DNA of the CDR3: TGCGCCAGCAGCATAGACAAAACCGGGGACATTCAGTACTTC. It translates to CASSIDKTGDIQYF.

V is TRBV11-3 and J is TRBJ1-1; TRBD1 might be the D (5 bases). Germline CDR1 and CDR2: SGHNT and YENEEA. V was trimmed by 1 base and J by 4 bases, leaving 10 bases between them. CDR3 length: 14 residues. The CDR3 protein is CASSLAGVGTEAFF. CDR3 sequence (DNA): TGTGCCAGCAGCTTAGCGGGGGTCGGCACTGAAGCTTTCTTT.

The genes are TRBV7-7 and TRBJ2-2; D call uncertain. Germline CDR1 SSHAT, CDR2 FNYEAQ (reference sequence). The V end lost 5 bases, the J end lost 2 bases, and 6 bases lay between the germline ends. The CDR3 has 13 residues. The CDR3 DNA follows: TGTGCCAGCAGCCCAGAAAACACCGGGGAGCTGTTTTTT. Its translation: CASSPENTGELFF.